The entry that follows covers one T cell receptor (beta chain) sequence. Its target is not known. 5'RACE template switching with UMIs generated TCR beta cDNA. No DNA is given; TCRdb re-called the 5' RACE reads and lists each CDR3 protein once. The sample table sets out over 250,000 distinct CDR3 sequences. The data belong to a study of T cells expressing NK-cell markers. As for the study in general: Seven of the eight sequenced donors were classified as HCMV-seropositive, and one was classified as seronegative.

Findings and limits, study-wide: It remained uncertain whether the expanded NKG2C+ T cell clones were specific for HCMV antigens. The CD3+CD56-NKG2C+ fraction of a handful of donors was also led by these clonotypes.

CDR1 and CDR2 from the germline V gene are LGHNA and YSLEER. The CDR3 contains 17 residues. This sequence was found in a woman between 18 and 70 years old in good health. This chain uses TRBV4-3 with TRBJ2-2; TCRdb's assignment of TRBD1 cannot be checked, as there is no DNA. Sequenced material: blood T cells: a sorted CD56 or NKG2C T cell subset, CD4+ or CD8+ T cells, or bulk PBMC T cells (not recorded which). This chain's CDR3 is CASSLSLPTGSTGELFF.